This T cell receptor beta chain was sequenced for a study of blood T cell repertoires in COVID-19. Study-level information: Acute-phase and convalescent COVID-19 samples originated in the United States, Italy and Spain. PBMCs, B-cell-depleted T cells, or T cells provided the cDNA or gDNA that made up the material.

In the source study's methods: Cell counts per sample came from amplifying reference gene primers. TCRdb keeps only in-frame clones here, not all; method: immunoSEQ multiplex PCR. Clone size and V and J calls were adopted from that table, with D and trimming inferred from the DNA. The table records some 340,000 clones, approximately 90% of them present only once. The sample was PBMCs or T cells enriched from blood (not recorded which). The clonotype originates from a woman aged 30 to 39 who had been exposed to COVID-19.

The DNA of the CDR3 is TGCGCCAGCAGCCCCAGGGGGGATCAGCCCCAGCATTTT. This codes for CASSPRGDQPQHF. J is TRBJ1-5 and V is TRBV5-1, with TRBD1 identical over 7 bases. CDR3 size: 13 residues. After removal of 4 bases from V and 5 bases from J, the junction contained 3 bases not matched to a gene. The germline V gene has CDR1 SGHRS and CDR2 YFSETQ.